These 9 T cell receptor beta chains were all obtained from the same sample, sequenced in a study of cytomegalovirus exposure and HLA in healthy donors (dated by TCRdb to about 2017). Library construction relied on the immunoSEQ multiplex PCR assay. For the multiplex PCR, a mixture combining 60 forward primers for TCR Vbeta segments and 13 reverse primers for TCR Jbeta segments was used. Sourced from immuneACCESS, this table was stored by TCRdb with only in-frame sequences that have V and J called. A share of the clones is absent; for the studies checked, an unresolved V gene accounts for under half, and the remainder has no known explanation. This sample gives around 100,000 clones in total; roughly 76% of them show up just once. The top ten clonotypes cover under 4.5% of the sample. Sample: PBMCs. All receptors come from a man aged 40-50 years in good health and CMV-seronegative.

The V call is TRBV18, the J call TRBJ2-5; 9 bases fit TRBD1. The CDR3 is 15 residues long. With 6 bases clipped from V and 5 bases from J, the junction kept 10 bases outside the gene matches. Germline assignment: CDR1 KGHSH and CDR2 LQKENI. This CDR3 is CASSPGTGSRETQYF. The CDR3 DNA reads TGTGCCAGCTCCCCTGGGACAGGGAGCAGGGAGACCCAGTACTTC.

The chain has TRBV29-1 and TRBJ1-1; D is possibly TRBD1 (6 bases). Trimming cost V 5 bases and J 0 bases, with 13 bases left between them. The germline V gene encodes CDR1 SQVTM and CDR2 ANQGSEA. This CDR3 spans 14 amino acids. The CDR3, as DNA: TGCAGCGTTTTTGGGACAAGCATGAACACTGAAGCTTTCTTT. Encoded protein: CSVFGTSMNTEAFF.

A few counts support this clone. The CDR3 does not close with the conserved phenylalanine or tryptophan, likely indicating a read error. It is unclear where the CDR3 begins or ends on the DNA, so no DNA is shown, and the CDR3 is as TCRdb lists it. This chain's CDR3 is CASSLGGARRNTEALV. The rearrangement links TRBV5-1 to TRBJ1-1. CDR1 is SGHRS, CDR2 YFSETQ, per germline. Both ends counted, the CDR3 spans 16 residues.

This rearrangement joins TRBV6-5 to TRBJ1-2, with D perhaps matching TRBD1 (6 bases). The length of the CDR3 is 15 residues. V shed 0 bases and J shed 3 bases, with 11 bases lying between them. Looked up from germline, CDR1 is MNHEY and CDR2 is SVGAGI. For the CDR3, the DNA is TGTGCCAGCAGTTACTCTACCGGGACATACTATGGCTACACCTTC. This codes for CASSYSTGTYYGYTF.

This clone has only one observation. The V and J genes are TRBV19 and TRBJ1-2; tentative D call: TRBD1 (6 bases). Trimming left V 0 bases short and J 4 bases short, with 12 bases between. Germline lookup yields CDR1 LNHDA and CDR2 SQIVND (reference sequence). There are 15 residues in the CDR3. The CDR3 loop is CASSIETNRVYGYTF. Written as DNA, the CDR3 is TGTGCCAGTAGTATAGAAACTAACAGGGTCTATGGCTACACCTTC. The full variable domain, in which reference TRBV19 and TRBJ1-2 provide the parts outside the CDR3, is DGGITQSPKYLFRKEGQNVTLSCEQNLNHDAMYWYRQDPGQGLRLIYYSQIVNDFQKGDIAEGYSVSREKKESFPLTVTSAQKNPTAFYLCASSIETNRVYGYTFGSGTRLTVV.

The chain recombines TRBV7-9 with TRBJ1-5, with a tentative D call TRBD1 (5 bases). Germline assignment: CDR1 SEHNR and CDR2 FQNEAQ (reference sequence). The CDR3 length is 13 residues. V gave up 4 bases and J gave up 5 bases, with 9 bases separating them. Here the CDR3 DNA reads TGTGCCAGCAGCTCCGGGACTTATCAGCCCCAGCATTTT. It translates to CASSSGTYQPQHF.

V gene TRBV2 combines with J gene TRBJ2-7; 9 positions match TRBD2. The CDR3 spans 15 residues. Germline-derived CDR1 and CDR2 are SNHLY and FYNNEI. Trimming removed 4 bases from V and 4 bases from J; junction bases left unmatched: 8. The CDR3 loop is CASSAIAGALYEQYF. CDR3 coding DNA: TGTGCCAGCAGTGCTATAGCGGGGGCGTTATACGAGCAGTACTTC.

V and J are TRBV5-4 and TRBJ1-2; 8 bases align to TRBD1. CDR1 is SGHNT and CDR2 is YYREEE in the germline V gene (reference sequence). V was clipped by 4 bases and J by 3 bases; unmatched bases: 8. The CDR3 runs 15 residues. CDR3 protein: CASSPAGGAYYGYTF. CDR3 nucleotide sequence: TGTGCCAGCAGCCCGGCAGGGGGCGCCTACTATGGCTACACCTTC.

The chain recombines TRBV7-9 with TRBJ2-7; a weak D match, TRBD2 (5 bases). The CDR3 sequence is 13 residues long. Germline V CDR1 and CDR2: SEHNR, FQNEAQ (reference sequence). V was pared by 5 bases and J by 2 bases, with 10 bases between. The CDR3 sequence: CASSIDGAYEQYF. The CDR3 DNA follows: TGTGCCAGCAGCATAGACGGGGCCTACGAGCAGTACTTC.